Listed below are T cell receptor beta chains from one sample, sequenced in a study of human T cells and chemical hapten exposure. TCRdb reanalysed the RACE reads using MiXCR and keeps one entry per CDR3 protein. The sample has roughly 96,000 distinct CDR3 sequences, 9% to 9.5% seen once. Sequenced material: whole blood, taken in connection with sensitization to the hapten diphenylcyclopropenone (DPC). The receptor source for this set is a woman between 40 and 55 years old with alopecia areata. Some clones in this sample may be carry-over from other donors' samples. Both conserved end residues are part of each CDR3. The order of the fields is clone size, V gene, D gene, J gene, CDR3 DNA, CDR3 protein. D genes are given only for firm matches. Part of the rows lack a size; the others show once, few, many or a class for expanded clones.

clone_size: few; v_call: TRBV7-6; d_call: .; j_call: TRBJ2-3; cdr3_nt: TGTGCCAGCAGCCCAGGGCCGGTTTCGTCTAGCACAGATACGCAGTATTTT; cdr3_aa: CASSPGPVSSSTDTQYF
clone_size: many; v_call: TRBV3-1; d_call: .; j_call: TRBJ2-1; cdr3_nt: TGTGCCAGCAGCCAAGATACCGGGATACCCCGAGGGAATGAGCAGTTCTTC; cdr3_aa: CASSQDTGIPRGNEQFF
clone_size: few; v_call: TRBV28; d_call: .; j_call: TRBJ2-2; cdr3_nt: TGTGCCAGCACCGGTCGGCCCGGGGAGCTGTTTTTT; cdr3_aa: CASTGRPGELFF
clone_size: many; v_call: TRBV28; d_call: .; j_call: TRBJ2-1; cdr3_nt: TGTGCCAGCAGCTTAACAGGGAGGCTGGCCTACAATGAGCAGTTCTTC; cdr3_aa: CASSLTGRLAYNEQFF
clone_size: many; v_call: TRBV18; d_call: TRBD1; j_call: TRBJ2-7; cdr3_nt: TGTGCCAGCTCACCACAGGGGACAGGGGGAGGCGAGCAGTACTTC; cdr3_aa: CASSPQGTGGGEQYF
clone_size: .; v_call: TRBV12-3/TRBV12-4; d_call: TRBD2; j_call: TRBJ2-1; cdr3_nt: TGTGCCAGCAGTTTAGTTAATGCGGGAGTCTACAATGAGCAGTTCTTC; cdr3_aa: CASSLVNAGVYNEQFF
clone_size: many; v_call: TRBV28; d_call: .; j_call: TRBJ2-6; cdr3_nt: TGTGCCAGCAGTTCTCCCGGGTACTCTGGGGCCAACGTCCTGACTTTC; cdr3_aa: CASSSPGYSGANVLTF
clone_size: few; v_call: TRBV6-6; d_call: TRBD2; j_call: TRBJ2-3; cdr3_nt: TGTGCCAGCAGTTACGCTCGGGCTAGCGGGAGGACAGATACGCAGTATTTT; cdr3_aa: CASSYARASGRTDTQYF
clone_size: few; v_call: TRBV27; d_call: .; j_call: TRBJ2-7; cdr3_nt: TGTGCCAGCAGTGGGGGGCCTTACGAGCAGTACTTC; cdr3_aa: CASSGGPYEQYF
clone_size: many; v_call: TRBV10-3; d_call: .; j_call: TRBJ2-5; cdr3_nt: TGTGCCACGAAGCGGACCTCCCCAGAGACCCAGTACTTC; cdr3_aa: CATKRTSPETQYF
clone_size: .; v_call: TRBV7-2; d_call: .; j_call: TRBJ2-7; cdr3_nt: TGTGCCAGCAGCTTATCGGGCCAGGGCTACGAGCAGTACTTC; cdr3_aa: CASSLSGQGYEQYF
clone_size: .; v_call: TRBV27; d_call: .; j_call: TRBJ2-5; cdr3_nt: TGTGCCAGCAGTTTCGGGGGCGCAGAGACCCAGTACTTC; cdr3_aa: CASSFGGAETQYF
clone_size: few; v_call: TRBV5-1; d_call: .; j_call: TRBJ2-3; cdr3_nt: TGCGCCAGCAGCTCGGGCCCGGGGAGAGGCACAGATACGCAGTATTTT; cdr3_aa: CASSSGPGRGTDTQYF
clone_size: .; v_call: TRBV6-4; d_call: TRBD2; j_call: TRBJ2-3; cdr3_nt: TGTGCCAGCAGAGGCTCTAGCGGGAGCACAGATACGCAGTATTTT; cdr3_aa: CASRGSSGSTDTQYF
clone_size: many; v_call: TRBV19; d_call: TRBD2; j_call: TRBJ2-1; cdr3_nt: TGTGCCAGTAGTATATTTGGCGGGGGCTCCTACAATGAGCAGTTCTTC; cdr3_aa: CASSIFGGGSYNEQFF
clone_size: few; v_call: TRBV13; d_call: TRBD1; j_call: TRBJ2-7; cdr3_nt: TGTGCCAGCAGCAGGGACAGGTTTTCCTACGAGCAGTACTTC; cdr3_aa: CASSRDRFSYEQYF
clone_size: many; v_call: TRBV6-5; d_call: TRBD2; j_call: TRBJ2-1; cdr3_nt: TGTGCCAGCAGTTACACCCCCCCGGGACTAGCGTCCTACAATGAGCAGTTCTTC; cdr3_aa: CASSYTPPGLASYNEQFF
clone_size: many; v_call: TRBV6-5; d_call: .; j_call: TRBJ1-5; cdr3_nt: TGTGCCAGCAGTTACTCGGGAGGGAGCAATCAGCCCCAGCATTTT; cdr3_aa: CASSYSGGSNQPQHF
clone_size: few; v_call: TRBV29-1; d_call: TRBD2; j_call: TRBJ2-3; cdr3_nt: TGCAGCGTTGAGGGCGGGAGGGCCCCAGATACGCAGTATTTT; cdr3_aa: CSVEGGRAPDTQYF
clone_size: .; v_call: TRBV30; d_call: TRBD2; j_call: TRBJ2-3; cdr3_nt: TGTGCCTGGGGACTAGCGGCAAGTCCTAGCACAGATACGCAGTATTTT; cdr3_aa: CAWGLAASPSTDTQYF
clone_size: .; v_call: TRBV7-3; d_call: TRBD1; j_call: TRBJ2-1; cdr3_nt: TGTGCCAGCAGCCTAACAGGGGAACTCTACAATGAGCAGTTCTTC; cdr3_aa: CASSLTGELYNEQFF
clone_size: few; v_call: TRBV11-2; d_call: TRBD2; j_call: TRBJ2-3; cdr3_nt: TGTGCCAGCAGCCAGACTAGCGGGAGTAGGGCAGATACGCAGTATTTT; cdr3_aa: CASSQTSGSRADTQYF
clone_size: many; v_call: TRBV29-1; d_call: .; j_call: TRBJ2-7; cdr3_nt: TGCAGCGTTGAAGAGAGCGTCTACGAGCAGTACTTC; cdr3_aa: CSVEESVYEQYF
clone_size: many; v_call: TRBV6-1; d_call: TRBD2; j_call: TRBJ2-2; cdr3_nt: TGTGCCAGCAGTGCGGGACTAGCAAGCACCGGGGAGCTGTTTTTT; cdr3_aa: CASSAGLASTGELFF
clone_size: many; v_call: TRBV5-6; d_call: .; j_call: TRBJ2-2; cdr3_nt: TGTGCCAGCAGCTTTGTCGAGGTCACCGGGGAGCTGTTTTTT; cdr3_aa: CASSFVEVTGELFF
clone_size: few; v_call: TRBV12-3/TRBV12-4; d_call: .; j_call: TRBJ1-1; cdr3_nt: TGTGCCAGCAGTCCGCACCTAGGGACTGAAGCTTTCTTT; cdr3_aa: CASSPHLGTEAFF
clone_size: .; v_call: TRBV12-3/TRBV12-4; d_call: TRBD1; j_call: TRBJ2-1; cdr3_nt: TGTGCCAGCAGTCCAACTCTGCCGGGACAGAGCTCCTACAATGAGCAGTTCTTC; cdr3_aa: CASSPTLPGQSSYNEQFF
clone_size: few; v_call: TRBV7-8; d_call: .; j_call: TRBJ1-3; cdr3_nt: TGTGCCAGCAGCTTAAATGGAAACACCATATATTTT; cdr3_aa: CASSLNGNTIYF
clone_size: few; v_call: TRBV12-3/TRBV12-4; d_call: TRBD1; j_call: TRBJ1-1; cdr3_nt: TGTGCCAGCAGTCGCAGGGGGTTAGGGGGCACTGAAGCTTTCTTT; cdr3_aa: CASSRRGLGGTEAFF
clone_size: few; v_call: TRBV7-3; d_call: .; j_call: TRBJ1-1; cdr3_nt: TGTGCCAGCAGCTCAATCCGGGGCAACACTGAAGCTTTCTTT; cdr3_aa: CASSSIRGNTEAFF
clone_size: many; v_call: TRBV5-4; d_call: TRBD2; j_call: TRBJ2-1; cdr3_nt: TGTGCCACCTGGCCCACTAGCGGGAATATCGGTGAGCAGTTCTTC; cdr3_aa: CATWPTSGNIGEQFF